This section outlines one T cell receptor (beta chain) sequence together with its context. The antigen is undetermined. This specimen belongs to a study of cytomegalovirus exposure and HLA in healthy donors. Overall study findings and caveats: According to a subsequent analysis, TCR clusters identified in the first cohort showed a tendency to co-occur across the approximately 130 validation repertoires. Altogether, 164 TCR beta chains were recorded as cytomegalovirus-associated. Diagnosis of cytomegalovirus status made by the classifier reportedly showed high specificity and sensitivity.

The assay was immunoSEQ multiplex PCR, and TCRdb's table has in-frame clones only and misses some. Here the sample spans approximately 65,000 clones, over 95% being singletons. The donors were in the roughly 110-subject validation cohort, distinct from the 666-subject first cohort. The sequence was collected from a woman between 18 and 29 years old in good health and CMV-seropositive. Sample: PBMCs.

In DNA, the CDR3 is TGTGCCACCAACAGGGGTATGAACACTGAAGCTTTCTTT. Residues: CATNRGMNTEAFF. The gene calls are TRBV10-3 and TRBJ1-1; 7 bases fit TRBD1. V shed 10 bases and J 0 bases; nucleotides not matched to a gene: 5. This CDR3 is 13 amino acids long. Germline V gene lookup returns CDR1 ENHRY and CDR2 SYGVKD.